This TCR beta chain originates from a study of blood T cells in healthy people across ages. Study information: The template switching approach captured approximately one barcoded beta molecule for every two T cells.

Study results and caveats: The CMV status of each donor remained undetermined, and this could have confounded shifts in expanded clonotypes.

Every donor provided approximately 10 milliliters of peripheral blood. Turning to this clonotype: Its antigen is still unknown.

The CDR3 extends over 16 amino acids. V dropped 4 bases and J dropped 0 bases, with 14 bases sitting between them. For the second PCR, which ran for roughly 6 to 12 cycles, a sample-barcoded 5' primer and a J-beta primer mix were used. The template-switch adaptor, which had 12 random nucleotides, put a tag on each cDNA molecule. TCRdb itself ran the 5' RACE reads through MiXCR, one entry per CDR3 protein. The table lists approximately 600,000 distinct CDR3 sequences, approximately 50% of them singletons. This TCR was sampled from a man in his 60s in good health. V gene TRBV12-3 or TRBV12-4 combines with J gene TRBJ2-3, with unresolved D. Sequencing was done on a sample of blood. CDR3 region: CASSWAVGASTDTQYF. For the CDR3, the DNA is TGTGCCAGCAGTTGGGCTGTTGGAGCCAGCACAGATACGCAGTATTTT.